The rows below give T cell receptor beta chains drawn from one sample of a study of shared clonotypes between healthy human individuals. Profiling relied on immunoSEQ multiplex PCR, and the TCRdb table lists in-frame clones only, not all of them. The sample includes roughly 2.2 million clones, approximately 90% of them seen just once. Sequencing input: naive CD4+ T cells from PBMCs. The origin of the receptors is a man between 18 and 29 years old in good health. Some clones in this sample may be carry-over from other donors' samples. Each CDR3 is given with its conserved first and last residue. The order of the fields is V gene, D gene, clone size, J gene, CDR3 DNA, CDR3 protein. The D gene is left open where the match is weak. Expanded clones get a size class; other rows say once, few or many, or leave the size out.

V: TRBV5-6
D: NA
size: NA
J: TRBJ1-1
DNA: TGTGCCAGCAGCTTGGGAGGCAGGGGAAATACTGAAGCTTTCTTT
CDR3: CASSLGGRGNTEAFF

V: TRBV7-2
D: NA
size: NA
J: TRBJ1-3
DNA: TGTGCCAGCAGCTTAGTGTCAGGAAGGAGCTCTGGAAACACCATATATTTT
CDR3: CASSLVSGRSSGNTIYF

V: TRBV5-1
D: NA
size: NA
J: TRBJ2-5
DNA: TGCGCCAGCGGACCCCGGGGACCGGAGACCCAGTACTTC
CDR3: CASGPRGPETQYF

V: TRBV5-1
D: NA
size: NA
J: TRBJ1-5
DNA: TGCGCCAGGCCCCGCCAGTCTAGCAATCAGCCCCAGCATTTT
CDR3: CARPRQSSNQPQHF

V: TRBV6-1
D: TRBD1
size: NA
J: TRBJ1-4
DNA: TGTGCCAGCAGTGATAGGGACAGGGCTAATGAAAAACTGTTTTTT
CDR3: CASSDRDRANEKLFF

V: TRBV4-1
D: TRBD2
size: NA
J: TRBJ2-2
DNA: TGCGCCAGCAGCCAGGAAAAAGGGACTAGCGGGATTAACACCGGGGAGCTGTTTTTT
CDR3: CASSQEKGTSGINTGELFF

V: TRBV2
D: NA
size: NA
J: TRBJ1-3
DNA: TGTGCCAGCAGTGGCAAGGGTGGTTTGGTCAATGGAAACACCATATATTTT
CDR3: CASSGKGGLVNGNTIYF

V: TRBV6-6
D: NA
size: NA
J: TRBJ2-1
DNA: TGTGCCATTAGGGGGGCGGGAAGAAACAGAAATGAGCAGTTCTTC
CDR3: CAIRGAGRNRNEQFF

V: TRBV6-6
D: NA
size: NA
J: TRBJ2-7
DNA: TGTGCCAGCAGCCCTCCTCGGCCGGCTGGGTCCTACGAGCAGTACTTC
CDR3: CASSPPRPAGSYEQYF

V: TRBV27
D: NA
size: NA
J: TRBJ2-2
DNA: TGTGCCAGTGAAAGGGCGAACACCGGGGAGCTGTTTTTT
CDR3: CASERANTGELFF

V: TRBV5-1
D: NA
size: NA
J: TRBJ2-4
DNA: TGCGCCAGCAGCTTGGTTGGGGCCAAAAACATTCAGTACTTC
CDR3: CASSLVGAKNIQYF

V: TRBV7-2
D: NA
size: NA
J: TRBJ2-5
DNA: TGTGCCAGCAGCATGAGCACAGCAAAACAAGAGACCCAGTACTTC
CDR3: CASSMSTAKQETQYF

V: TRBV5-4
D: NA
size: NA
J: TRBJ2-1
DNA: TGTGCCAGCAGCTTGTATGCTAGCGCGAGGAATGAGCAGTTCTTC
CDR3: CASSLYASARNEQFF

V: TRBV30
D: NA
size: NA
J: TRBJ1-1
DNA: TGTGCCTGGAGGCCTGGGGTATATTTTGTGAACACTGAAGCTTTCTTT
CDR3: CAWRPGVYFVNTEAFF

V: TRBV25-1
D: NA
size: NA
J: TRBJ2-6
DNA: TGTGCCAGCAGTGCTCCTGGGAGCTCTGGGGCCAACGTCCTGACTTTC
CDR3: CASSAPGSSGANVLTF

V: TRBV7-9
D: TRBD1
size: NA
J: TRBJ1-2
DNA: TGTGCCAGCAGCCCAGGGGGGTTGCTCTCTCCCTTTGGCTACACCTTC
CDR3: CASSPGGLLSPFGYTF

V: TRBV11-3
D: TRBD2
size: NA
J: TRBJ2-5
DNA: TGTGCCAGCAGCTTCGGGGCTAGCGGACAAGAGACCCAGTACTTC
CDR3: CASSFGASGQETQYF

V: TRBV27
D: NA
size: NA
J: TRBJ2-7
DNA: TGTGCCAGCAGTTTAAGAAGGGGAATCCACGAGCAGTACTTC
CDR3: CASSLRRGIHEQYF

V: TRBV6-1
D: NA
size: NA
J: TRBJ2-1
DNA: TGTGCCAGCACCAGAGGATATCCCTACAATGAGCAGTTCTTC
CDR3: CASTRGYPYNEQFF

V: TRBV11-3
D: TRBD2
size: NA
J: TRBJ2-5
DNA: TGTGCCAGCAGCTTAGGTAGCGGGGCGGGGGAGACCCAGTACTTC
CDR3: CASSLGSGAGETQYF

V: TRBV18
D: NA
size: NA
J: TRBJ2-7
DNA: TGTGCCAGCTCATTATCCGCCCCCGGGACCGAGTATAAGCAGTACTTC
CDR3: CASSLSAPGTEYKQYF

V: TRBV10-3
D: TRBD2
size: NA
J: TRBJ2-4
DNA: TGTGCCATTAGTCCTGGCACGGGACTAGCGGGCCCTCTAGCCAAAAACATTCAGTACTTC
CDR3: CAISPGTGLAGPLAKNIQYF

V: TRBV4-1
D: TRBD2
size: NA
J: TRBJ2-1
DNA: TGCGCCAGCAGCCAACCCGGGGGGAGTGGATACAATGAGCAGTTCTTC
CDR3: CASSQPGGSGYNEQFF

V: TRBV6-5
D: NA
size: NA
J: TRBJ2-7
DNA: TGTGCCAGCAGTCGACAGGCAAGCGAGCAGTACTTC
CDR3: CASSRQASEQYF

V: TRBV19
D: NA
size: NA
J: TRBJ2-7
DNA: TGTGCCAGTAGTATAGTTCAGGGATCCTACGAGCAGTACTTC
CDR3: CASSIVQGSYEQYF

V: TRBV18
D: TRBD2
size: NA
J: TRBJ2-2
DNA: TGTGCCAGCTCACCAGGACTAGCGGACACCGGGGAGCTGTTTTTT
CDR3: CASSPGLADTGELFF

V: TRBV5-1
D: TRBD1
size: NA
J: TRBJ2-7
DNA: TGCGCCAGCAGCGCTGGGACAGGGCAAGAGCAGTACTTC
CDR3: CASSAGTGQEQYF

V: TRBV28
D: TRBD2
size: NA
J: TRBJ2-3
DNA: TGTGCCAGCAGACCTGGGACTAGCGGGAGAGATACGCAGTATTTT
CDR3: CASRPGTSGRDTQYF

V: TRBV28
D: NA
size: NA
J: TRBJ2-7
DNA: TGTGCCACCAAGGGGGGTCCGGTCTACGAGCAGTACTTC
CDR3: CATKGGPVYEQYF

V: TRBV21-1
D: NA
size: NA
J: TRBJ2-7
DNA: TGTGCCAGCAGCAAACGTTACGAGGGGGATCCCTCGTTTCTACACGAGCAGTACTTC
CDR3: CASSKRYEGDPSFLHEQYF

V: TRBV2
D: NA
size: NA
J: TRBJ1-3
DNA: TGTGCCAGCAGTCCAACAGGGAAATCCGGAAACACCATATATTTT
CDR3: CASSPTGKSGNTIYF

V: TRBV10-3
D: TRBD2
size: NA
J: TRBJ2-1
DNA: TGTGCCGCCGATAGCGGGAGTTACAATGAGCAGTTCTTC
CDR3: CAADSGSYNEQFF

V: TRBV5-4
D: NA
size: NA
J: TRBJ2-7
DNA: TGTGCCAGCAGCAGGAGGGGTTTCTTCTACGAGCAGTACTTC
CDR3: CASSRRGFFYEQYF

V: TRBV5-1
D: TRBD2
size: NA
J: TRBJ2-7
DNA: TGCGCCAGCAGCTGGGGACTAGCGATTACCTACGAGCAGTACTTC
CDR3: CASSWGLAITYEQYF

V: TRBV2
D: NA
size: NA
J: TRBJ2-1
DNA: TGTGCCAGCAAACTACTAGTCCCTGAGCAGTTCTTC
CDR3: CASKLLVPEQFF

V: TRBV27
D: TRBD2
size: NA
J: TRBJ2-1
DNA: TGTGCCAGCATCGGGAGGGCCGACAATGAGCAGTTCTTC
CDR3: CASIGRADNEQFF

V: TRBV28
D: NA
size: NA
J: TRBJ1-2
DNA: TGTGCCAGCAGTTCCAAGACAGGCACAGCTAACTATGGCTACACCTTC
CDR3: CASSSKTGTANYGYTF

V: TRBV25-1
D: TRBD1
size: few
J: TRBJ1-1
DNA: TGTGCCAGCAGGGACAGGGTGGGCACTGAAGCTTTCTTT
CDR3: CASRDRVGTEAFF

V: TRBV6-6
D: NA
size: NA
J: TRBJ1-1
DNA: TGTGCCAGCAGTGTAGGGGTGGGCACTGAAGCTTTCTTT
CDR3: CASSVGVGTEAFF

V: TRBV11-2
D: NA
size: NA
J: TRBJ2-3
DNA: TGTGCCAGCAGCCGCCCACCAGATACGCAGTATTTT
CDR3: CASSRPPDTQYF

V: TRBV7-2
D: NA
size: NA
J: TRBJ2-2
DNA: TGTGCCAGCAGCCTACAGAGAAACACCGGGGAGCTGTTTTTT
CDR3: CASSLQRNTGELFF

V: TRBV2
D: TRBD1
size: NA
J: TRBJ2-1
DNA: TGTGCCAGCAGGAGGACAGGGGACCATGAGCAGTTCTTC
CDR3: CASRRTGDHEQFF

V: TRBV7-2
D: NA
size: NA
J: TRBJ2-2
DNA: TGTGCCAGCAGCTTCCGGGGCCAGGGGCGGACCGGGGAGCTGTTTTTT
CDR3: CASSFRGQGRTGELFF

V: TRBV29-1
D: NA
size: NA
J: TRBJ2-3
DNA: TGCAGCGTCGGACACCCAGTCACAGATACGCAGTATTTT
CDR3: CSVGHPVTDTQYF

V: TRBV7-9
D: NA
size: NA
J: TRBJ2-7
DNA: TGTGCCAGCAGCTTAGCAGGGGGTCCATCCTACGAGCAGTACTTC
CDR3: CASSLAGGPSYEQYF

V: TRBV9
D: TRBD1
size: NA
J: TRBJ1-3
DNA: TGTGCCAGCAGCGCTAGGACAGGAGGAAACACCATATATTTT
CDR3: CASSARTGGNTIYF

V: TRBV5-1
D: NA
size: NA
J: TRBJ2-2
DNA: TGCGCCAGCAGCTTGGAGACTAGGATCTCGGAGCTGTTTTTT
CDR3: CASSLETRISELFF

V: TRBV7-2
D: NA
size: few
J: TRBJ1-5
DNA: TGTGCCAGCAGCTTAGATCTGGGGGATCAGCCCCAGCATTTT
CDR3: CASSLDLGDQPQHF

V: TRBV10-3
D: TRBD1
size: once
J: TRBJ1-2
DNA: TGTGCCATCAGTGTGGGGGACAGGGGCCCGCATAACTATGGCTACACCTTC
CDR3: CAISVGDRGPHNYGYTF

V: TRBV19
D: NA
size: NA
J: TRBJ2-7
DNA: TGTGCCAGTAGTGCCAGGGACGGCCAGCAGTACTTC
CDR3: CASSARDGQQYF

V: TRBV11-1
D: TRBD2
size: NA
J: TRBJ2-7
DNA: TGTGCCAGCGGCGTACCGGGAGGGCCCCCCTACGAGCAGTACTTC
CDR3: CASGVPGGPPYEQYF

V: TRBV19
D: NA
size: NA
J: TRBJ1-1
DNA: TGTGCCAGTAGTGTTCAGCCGATGAACACTGAAGCTTTCTTT
CDR3: CASSVQPMNTEAFF